This T cell receptor beta chain was found in a study of OX40 agonist ivuxolimab in advanced cancers. Background on the study: Hepatocellular carcinoma, melanoma, renal cell or head and neck cancer affected the dose-escalation patients.

Germline-derived CDR1 and CDR2 are SGHDT and YYEEEE. The CDR3 has 15 amino acids. V lost 5 bases and J lost 4, with 18 bases in between. Patients were ruled out by autoimmune disease history or systemic immunosuppression. Generated by immunoSEQ multiplex PCR, the TCRdb table keeps only in-frame clones and is missing some. This table holds about 31,000 clones, over 75% found once. The sequences come from CD4+ or CD8+ T cells sorted from blood, collected in a trial of the OX40 agonist ivuxolimab. The clonotype comes from an adult with an advanced solid tumor such as melanoma, head and neck, liver or kidney cancer. The chain is built from TRBV5-6 and TRBJ1-2; D might be TRBD1 (6 bases). CDR3 DNA: TGTGCCAGCAGTCCTGGGGGCGGGGTGGGCTATGGCTACACCTTC. Translation: CASSPGGGVGYGYTF.